What follows describes a single TCR beta chain. Germline lookup yields CDR1 GTSNPN and CDR2 SVGIG (reference sequence). CDR3 length: 16 residues. Trimming left V 4 bases short and J 0 bases short, with 19 bases between. In the PCR, 60 Vbeta and 13 Jbeta primers were used. Profiling relied on immunoSEQ multiplex PCR, and the TCRdb table lists in-frame clones only, not all of them. The data show 150,000 to 200,000 clones, about 86% seen once. The record originates from a study of cytomegalovirus exposure and HLA in healthy donors. Material for sequencing was PBMCs. This receptor was identified in a woman younger than 30 in good health and CMV-seropositive. This chain uses TRBV30 with TRBJ2-7; D uncertain. CDR3 residues: CAWTKRITGSSYEQYF. The CDR3 coding sequence is TGTGCCTGGACAAAGAGGATTACTGGCAGCTCCTACGAGCAGTACTTC.